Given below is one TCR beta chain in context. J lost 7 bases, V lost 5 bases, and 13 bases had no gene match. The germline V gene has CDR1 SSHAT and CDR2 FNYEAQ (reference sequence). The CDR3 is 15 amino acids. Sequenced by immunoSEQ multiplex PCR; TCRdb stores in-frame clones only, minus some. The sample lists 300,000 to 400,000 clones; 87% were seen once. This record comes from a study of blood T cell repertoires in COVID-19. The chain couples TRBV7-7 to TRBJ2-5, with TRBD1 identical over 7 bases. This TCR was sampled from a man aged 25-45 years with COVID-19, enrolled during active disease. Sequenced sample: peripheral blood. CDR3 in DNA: TGTGCCAGCAGCCGGACAGGTGACACCTCCGCGACCCAGTACTTC. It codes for CASSRTGDTSATQYF.